The clone carrying this T cell receptor beta chain showed up just a few times. Antigen: not known. The PCR had 60 Vbeta and 13 Jbeta primers. Clones were sequenced by immunoSEQ multiplex PCR, and TCRdb holds only the in-frame ones, with some missing. The sample has roughly 99,000 clones; around 80% are singletons. The sample belongs to a study of cytomegalovirus exposure and HLA in healthy donors. Germline V gene sequence: CDR1 SGHRS, CDR2 YFSETQ. The CDR3 runs 14 residues. Trimming stripped 2 bases from V and 9 bases from J, with 15 bases between. Findings of the study overall: Later work showed greater clonal expansion in HLA-associated TCR beta chains than in equally common others. Many donors shared some public TCRs, even though most TCR sequences were rare.

V gene TRBV5-1 combines with J gene TRBJ2-4, with D possibly TRBD2 on 6 matching bases. The sample taken for sequencing was PBMCs. This receptor was identified in a male donor in good health and CMV-seropositive. CDR3 loop: CASSFGTEEGIQYF. The DNA of the CDR3 is TGCGCCAGCAGCTTTGGGACTGAGGAGGGCATTCAGTACTTC.